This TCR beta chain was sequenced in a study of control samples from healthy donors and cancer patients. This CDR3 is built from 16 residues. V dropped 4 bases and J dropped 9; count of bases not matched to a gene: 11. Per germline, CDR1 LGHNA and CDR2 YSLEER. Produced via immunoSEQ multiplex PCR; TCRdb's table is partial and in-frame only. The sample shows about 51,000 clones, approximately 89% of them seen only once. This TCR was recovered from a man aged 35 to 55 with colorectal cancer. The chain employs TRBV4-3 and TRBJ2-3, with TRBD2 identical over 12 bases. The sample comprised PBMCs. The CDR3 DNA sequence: TGCGCCAGCAGCCTTCGACTAGCGGGAGCCACGGCCACGCAGTATTTT. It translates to CASSLRLAGATATQYF.